These 28 T cell receptor beta chains were all obtained from the same sample, sequenced in a study of STAT5B mutations in CD4+ large granular lymphocyte leukemia. The method was immunoSEQ multiplex PCR; TCRdb's version includes in-frame clones alone and lacks a portion of them. The data contain under 35,000 clones, 76% of them singletons. Sequencing used CD4+ T cells from blood buffy coats. These TCRs come from a human donor in good health.

This clone was observed a single time. The gene calls are TRBV10-2 and TRBJ2-1; D remains ambiguous. The ends were cut back, 5 bases at V and 5 bases at J, with 4 bases in the middle. CDR3 length: 11 amino acids. Germline CDR1 WSHSY, CDR2 SAAADI. CDR3 DNA: TGCGCCAGCAGTCCGCACAATGAGCAGTTCTTC. This sequence encodes CASSPHNEQFF.

This clone was observed a single time. The rearrangement links TRBV2 to TRBJ2-7; 11 positions agree with TRBD1. Losses at the gene ends were 4 bases for V and 3 bases for J; bases not matched to a gene: 11. Germline CDR1 is SNHLY and CDR2 is FYNNEI. The CDR3 runs to 17 residues. The CDR3 region is CASSGGGAGTGGYEQYF. In nucleotides, the CDR3 is TGTGCCAGCAGTGGAGGGGGGGCCGGGACAGGGGGCTACGAGCAGTACTTC.

The chain carries TRBV7-2 and TRBJ2-1, with TRBD1 as a possible D gene (6 bases). This CDR3 has 16 residues. The germline V gene has CDR1 SGHTA and CDR2 FQGNSA. The V end lost 4 bases, the J end lost 3 bases, and 16 bases lay between the germline ends. The CDR3 is CASSSQVGAFYNEQFF. The DNA of the CDR3 is TGTGCCAGCAGCTCTCAAGTGGGGGCTTTCTACAATGAGCAGTTCTTC.

The chain carries TRBV27 and TRBJ2-4; D is perhaps TRBD2 (6 bases). The V and J ends lost 5 bases and 11 bases respectively, with 22 bases between them. The CDR3 contains 15 residues. The germline CDR1 and CDR2 sequences are MNHEY and SMNVEV (reference sequence). The CDR3 reads CASSLTGTPPAVQYF. The CDR3 bases are TGTGCCAGCAGTCTGACCGGGACTCCCCCAGCAGTTCAGTACTTC.

The chain employs TRBV5-6 and TRBJ2-1; 8 nucleotides line up with TRBD2. V gave up 0 bases and J gave up 8 bases; unmatched junction bases: 7. CDR3 size: 15 residues. Germline loops: CDR1 SGHDT, CDR2 YYEEEE. CDR3 region: CASSLEREGPDEQFF. The CDR3 DNA follows: TGTGCCAGCAGCTTGGAACGGGAGGGCCCGGATGAGCAGTTCTTC.

In its sample, this clone was seen once. V usage is TRBV5-6 and J usage is TRBJ2-1; maybe TRBD2 (5 bases). The V end lost 0 bases, the J end lost 8 bases, and 15 bases lay between the germline ends. This CDR3 has 15 amino acids. Per germline, CDR1 SGHDT and CDR2 YYEEEE. The CDR3 here is CASSLGPVTGYEQFF. The DNA of the CDR3 is TGTGCCAGCAGCTTGGGTCCTGTTACGGGATATGAGCAGTTCTTC. The complete variable domain, with remaining parts taken from reference TRBV5-6 and TRBJ2-1, reads DAGVTQSPTHLIKTRGQQVTLRCSPKSGHDTVSWYQQALGQGPQFIFQYYEEEERQRGNFPDRFSGHQFPNYSSELNVNALLLGDSALYLCASSLGPVTGYEQFFGPGTRLTVL.

The chain is built from TRBV7-9 and TRBJ2-7, with D uncertain. The CDR3 runs 11 residues. CDR1 SEHNR and CDR2 FQNEAQ come from the germline V gene (reference sequence). V lost 1 base, J lost 6 bases, and 4 bases lay in between. The DNA of the CDR3 is TGTGCCAGCAGCTTAGAGCTCGAGCAGTACTTC. Translated: CASSLELEQYF.

In this sample, this clone turned up once. This rearrangement joins TRBV4-1 to TRBJ2-7, with 8 nucleotides matching TRBD2. The CDR3 is made up of 17 amino acids. In germline, CDR1 is MGHRA, CDR2 YSYEKL. V was pared by 3 bases and J by 3 bases, with 13 bases of the junction left unmatched. CDR3 nucleotides: TGCGCCAGCAGCCAGGCCTTGGGGGCGGGGGGCCTCTACGAGCAGTACTTC. Translating it yields CASSQALGAGGLYEQYF.

The chain links TRBV4-1 to TRBJ2-7; 7 nucleotides match TRBD1. Germline CDR1 reads MGHRA; CDR2 reads YSYEKL. Trimming at V came to 4 bases and at J to 4 bases, leaving 7 bases not matched to a gene. The length of the CDR3 is 14 residues. In DNA form, the CDR3 reads TGCGCCAGCAGCCCCGACAGGGCCGCTTACGAGCAGTACTTC. Its translation is CASSPDRAAYEQYF.

The chain uses TRBV19 and TRBJ1-1, with a weak D call TRBD1 (6 bases). The CDR3 runs to 16 residues. Germline assignment: CDR1 LNHDA and CDR2 SQIVND (reference sequence). Trimming cost V 6 bases and J 1 base, with 18 bases left between them. The DNA of the CDR3 is TGTGCCAGTAGCCCGCTTCCAGGGGCTGGGAACACTGAAGCTTTCTTT. Translation: CASSPLPGAGNTEAFF.

The chain carries TRBV7-2 and TRBJ2-1, with D possibly matching TRBD2 (5 bases). The CDR3 is 16 residues long. The ends were cut back, 5 bases at V and 3 bases at J, with 17 bases in the middle. Germline V CDR1 and CDR2: SGHTA, FQGNSA. The CDR3 loop is CASSPASGAGYNEQFF. DNA for the CDR3: TGTGCCAGCAGCCCAGCTTCAGGCGCGGGCTACAATGAGCAGTTCTTC.

In this sample, this clone turned up once. The chain combines TRBV7-9 with TRBJ2-3; TRBD1 is a possible D gene (6 bases). Germline CDR1 and CDR2: SEHNR and FQNEAQ (reference sequence). V was clipped by 0 bases and J by 5 bases, with 15 bases between them. This CDR3 is built from 16 residues. CDR3 nucleotides: TGTGCCAGCAGCTTAGCGTTGGCAGGGGATGGAGATACGCAGTATTTT. Translated, it gives CASSLALAGDGDTQYF.

This rearrangement joins TRBV5-5 to TRBJ2-3, with 7 positions matching TRBD2. CDR1 SGHKS and CDR2 YYEKEE come from the germline V gene (reference sequence). V was clipped by 4 bases and J by 2 bases; unmatched bases: 4. This CDR3 comprises 14 residues. The CDR3 nucleotides read TGTGCCAGCAGCCTAGCGGTATTCACAGATACGCAGTATTTT. It codes for CASSLAVFTDTQYF.

The rearrangement links TRBV6-5 to TRBJ2-7, with 10 bases identical to TRBD2. The CDR3 runs to 14 residues. From germline, CDR1 is MNHEY and CDR2 SVGAGI. V gave up 6 bases and J gave up 4 bases; unmatched junction bases: 6. The CDR3 sequence: CASRGGLATYEQYF. In DNA, the CDR3 is TGTGCCAGCAGGGGGGGACTAGCGACTTACGAGCAGTACTTC.

The chain is built from TRBV29-1 and TRBJ2-3; 8 bases agree with TRBD2. This CDR3 is 17 amino acids long. The germline V gene has CDR1 SQVTM and CDR2 ANQGSEA. V lost 5 bases, J lost 6 bases, and 19 bases stayed unmatched. Here the CDR3 reads CSVKRGTSGTKPDTQYF. CDR3 coding DNA: TGCAGCGTTAAAAGGGGTACTAGCGGAACTAAACCGGATACGCAGTATTTT.

This chain uses TRBV9 with TRBJ2-5; D is perhaps TRBD2 (6 bases). The germline gives CDR1 SGDLS, CDR2 YYNGEE. V shed 0 bases and J shed 5 bases, with 8 bases lying between them. CDR3 size: 13 residues. In nucleotides, the CDR3 is TGTGCCAGCAGCGTAGGTGGGGGGGAGACCCAGTACTTC. Encoded protein: CASSVGGGETQYF. Based on the CDR3 plus reference TRBV9 and TRBJ2-5, the full variable domain is DSGVTQTPKHLITATGQRVTLRCSPRSGDLSVYWYQQSLDQGLQFLIQYYNGEERAKGNILERFSAQQFPDLHSELNLSSLELGDSALYFCASSVGGGETQYFGPGTRLLVL.

The genes are TRBV13 and TRBJ2-7; D is ambiguous. The germline CDR1 and CDR2 sequences are PRHDT and FYEKMQ (reference sequence). The V and J ends lost 4 bases and 2 bases respectively, with 6 bases between them. The CDR3 spans 12 residues. CDR3 sequence: CASSSSAYEQYF. DNA of the CDR3: TGTGCCAGCAGCTCCTCGGCCTACGAGCAGTACTTC. Based on the CDR3 plus reference TRBV13 and TRBJ2-7, the full variable domain is AAGVIQSPRHLIKEKRETATLKCYPIPRHDTVYWYQQGPGQDPQFLISFYEKMQSDKGSIPDRFSAQQFSDYHSELNMSSLELGDSALYFCASSSSAYEQYFGPGTRLTVT.

The J gene is TRBJ1-5, the V gene TRBV19; no clear D. This CDR3 is built from 12 residues. V lost 7 bases and J 6 bases, leaving 10 bases between the germline ends. Germline values: CDR1 LNHDA, CDR2 SQIVND (reference sequence). The CDR3 reads CASNQLPQPQHF. The CDR3 DNA sequence: TGTGCCAGTAACCAGTTGCCTCAGCCCCAGCATTTT.

This clone came up a few times. The V gene is TRBV5-5, the J gene TRBJ1-1; no clear D. V lost 1 base and J lost 3, with 7 bases in between. Germline V CDR1 and CDR2: SGHKS, YYEKEE (reference sequence). The CDR3 consists of 13 residues. CDR3 in amino acids: CASSLSSDTEAFF. In nucleotides, the CDR3 is TGTGCCAGCAGCTTGTCATCGGACACTGAAGCTTTCTTT.

The chain has TRBV19 and TRBJ2-7; 8 nucleotides match TRBD2. Germline-derived CDR1 and CDR2 are LNHDA and SQIVND (reference sequence). CDR3 length: 13 amino acids. The junction had 8 bases not matched to a gene; V was cut back by 8 bases and J by 5 bases. CDR3: CASSLAGGDEQYF. DNA for the CDR3: TGTGCCAGTTCCCTGGCGGGAGGCGACGAGCAGTACTTC.

This chain connects TRBV30 to TRBJ2-7; D remains ambiguous. In germline, CDR1 is GTSNPN, CDR2 SVGIG (reference sequence). This CDR3 contains 11 residues. V was shortened by 0 bases and J by 7 bases, with 7 bases between the two germline ends. The DNA for the CDR3 is TGTGCCTGGAGTGTACACAAGGAGCAGTACTTC. Translated: CAWSVHKEQYF.

The chain employs TRBV5-1 and TRBJ1-4, with 10 bases identical to TRBD1. Unmatched junction bases numbered 0, after V lost 0 bases and J lost 4 bases. CDR1 SGHRS and CDR2 YFSETQ come from the germline V gene. This CDR3 region has 15 residues. The CDR3 bases are TGCGCCAGCAGCTTGGGGACAGGGGGTAATGAAAAACTGTTTTTT. Amino acid sequence: CASSLGTGGNEKLFF.

This clone has more than one count but fewer than ten. CDR3 amino acids: CASSHEWGSTYEQYF. The CDR3 DNA reads as TGCGCCAGCAGCCATGAGTGGGGATCAACCTACGAGCAGTACTTC. The chain links TRBV4-1 to TRBJ2-7; D is ambiguous. V lost 3 bases and J 2 bases, leaving 14 bases between the germline ends. Germline lookup yields CDR1 MGHRA and CDR2 YSYEKL. The CDR3 consists of 15 residues.

The V and J genes are TRBV7-3 and TRBJ1-1; D is possibly TRBD1 (6 bases). CDR3 size: 14 residues. The germline V and J ends were trimmed by 4 bases and 4 bases, with 13 bases remaining between them. The germline gives CDR1 SGHTA, CDR2 FQGTGA. The CDR3 loop is CASSSQGAGTEAFF. In DNA, the CDR3 is TGTGCCAGCAGCTCACAGGGAGCTGGCACTGAAGCTTTCTTT.

The chain links TRBV4-1 to TRBJ2-3; 13 bases align to TRBD2. This CDR3 has 18 residues. The V and J ends lost 0 bases and 5 bases, in that order; junction bases with no gene match: 8. Germline CDR1 MGHRA, CDR2 YSYEKL. The CDR3 DNA reads as TGCGCCAGCAGCCAAGATGGTGGACTAGCGGGAGTTAGAGATACGCAGTATTTT. It specifies CASSQDGGLAGVRDTQYF.

The V gene is TRBV11-1, the J gene TRBJ2-1; 11 positions match TRBD2. From germline, CDR1 is SGHAT and CDR2 FQDESV (reference sequence). CDR3 length equals 16 residues. The junction had 6 bases not matched to a gene; V was cut back by 3 bases and J by 5 bases. The CDR3 nucleotides read TGTGCCAGCAGCTTTACCCCGGGACTAGCGGACAATGAGCAGTTCTTC. This sequence encodes CASSFTPGLADNEQFF. Based on the CDR3 plus reference TRBV11-1 and TRBJ2-1, the full variable domain is EAEVAQSPRYKITEKSQAVAFWCDPISGHATLYWYRQILGQGPELLVQFQDESVVDDSQLPKDRFSAERLKGVDSTLKIQPAELGDSAMYLCASSFTPGLADNEQFFGPGTRLTVL.

CDR3 amino acids: CASSLGGTGVADTQYF. CDR3 sequence (DNA): TGTGCCAGCAGCCTAGGGGGGACAGGGGTTGCAGATACGCAGTATTTT. This chain links TRBV14 with TRBJ2-3; TRBD1 aligns across 10 bases. Per the germline V gene, CDR1 is SGHDN and CDR2 is FVKESK. The CDR3 is 16 amino acids. V gave up 4 bases and J gave up 4 bases; unmatched junction bases: 8.

This chain links TRBV7-9 with TRBJ2-1; D is possibly TRBD2 (6 bases). The germline CDR1 and CDR2 sequences are SEHNR and FQNEAQ (reference sequence). This CDR3 spans 15 amino acids. V was pared by 5 bases and J by 7 bases, with 18 bases between. The CDR3 nucleotides read TGTGCCAGCAGCCTCGGGGCGGGGTGGGCAAATGAGCAGTTCTTC. This gives the protein CASSLGAGWANEQFF.